These T cell receptor beta chains were read from a single sample in a study of blood T cell repertoires in COVID-19. Sequencing was performed with immunoSEQ multiplex PCR; in TCRdb, only in-frame clones are kept and a portion is missing. This table has almost 350,000 clones, approximately 89% appearing once. Material: peripheral blood. The source of these receptors is a woman in her sixties or seventies with COVID-19, enrolled during active disease. The CDR3 runs from the conserved cysteine through the conserved F or W. The D gene is left open where the match is weak. Size tells how often a clone was seen (once, few, many) or the class of an expanded clone, and some rows leave it out.

D: NA
J: TRBJ1-1
V: TRBV7-9
size: NA
CDR3: CASSPERSVNTEAFF
DNA: TGTGCCAGCAGCCCAGAGCGGTCAGTGAACACTGAAGCTTTCTTT

D: TRBD1
J: TRBJ1-2
V: TRBV28
size: NA
CDR3: CASSAGTGTNYGYTF
DNA: TGTGCCAGCAGCGCCGGGACAGGGACTAACTATGGCTACACCTTC

D: NA
J: TRBJ2-7
V: TRBV9
size: NA
CDR3: CASSVDQGGGLEQYF
DNA: TGTGCCAGCAGCGTAGATCAGGGGGGTGGGCTCGAGCAGTACTTC

D: TRBD1
J: TRBJ1-6
V: TRBV5-4
size: once
CDR3: CASSGTGQGVSPLHF
DNA: TGTGCCAGCAGCGGAACGGGACAGGGGGTTTCACCCCTCCACTTT

D: NA
J: TRBJ1-5
V: TRBV18
size: NA
CDR3: CASSQGGNQPQHF
DNA: TGTGCCAGCTCACAGGGGGGCAATCAGCCCCAGCATTTT

D: TRBD2
J: TRBJ2-5
V: TRBV6-6
size: NA
CDR3: CASRPGLAGAQETQYF
DNA: TGTGCCAGCAGACCCGGACTAGCGGGGGCACAAGAGACCCAGTACTTC

D: TRBD1
J: TRBJ1-4
V: TRBV18
size: NA
CDR3: CASSGQISNEKLFF
DNA: TGTGCCAGCTCGGGACAGATATCTAATGAAAAACTGTTTTTT

D: TRBD2
J: TRBJ2-1
V: TRBV4-2
size: few
CDR3: CASSQEKLAATYNEQFF
DNA: TGTGCCAGCAGCCAAGAGAAACTAGCGGCAACCTACAATGAGCAGTTCTTC

D: NA
J: TRBJ1-2
V: TRBV19
size: NA
CDR3: CASSGQSTANYGYTF
DNA: TGTGCCAGTTCAGGACAGAGTACCGCTAACTATGGCTACACCTTC

D: TRBD2
J: TRBJ2-1
V: TRBV7-3
size: NA
CDR3: CASGPAGGGGNEQFF
DNA: TGTGCCAGCGGCCCAGCGGGGGGCGGGGGCAATGAGCAGTTCTTC

D: TRBD1
J: TRBJ1-3
V: TRBV24-1
size: once
CDR3: CATPGDRGFNTIYF
DNA: TGTGCCACCCCCGGCGACAGGGGGTTTAACACCATATATTTT

D: NA
J: TRBJ1-1
V: TRBV18
size: NA
CDR3: CASSTGRENTEAFF
DNA: TGTGCCAGCTCAACCGGACGGGAGAACACTGAAGCTTTCTTT

D: TRBD1
J: TRBJ2-3
V: TRBV6-4
size: NA
CDR3: CASSGRGSTDTQYF
DNA: TGTGCCAGCAGTGGCAGGGGGTCCACAGATACGCAGTATTTT

D: NA
J: TRBJ1-1
V: TRBV30
size: NA
CDR3: CASRPGTNTEAFF
DNA: TGTGCCTCCCGCCCAGGCACGAACACTGAAGCTTTCTTT

D: NA
J: TRBJ1-5
V: TRBV3-1/TRBV3-2
size: NA
CDR3: CASSQEYEGTQPQHF
DNA: TGTGCCAGCAGCCAAGAATACGAGGGAACTCAGCCCCAGCATTTT

D: NA
J: TRBJ1-2
V: TRBV28
size: once
CDR3: CASLVQGHNGYTF
DNA: TGTGCCAGCCTAGTACAGGGACACAATGGCTACACCTTC

D: NA
J: TRBJ2-7
V: TRBV27
size: NA
CDR3: CASSPPRGFQNEQYF
DNA: TGTGCCAGCAGTCCGCCCAGGGGCTTCCAGAACGAGCAGTACTTC

D: NA
J: TRBJ2-4
V: TRBV2
size: NA
CDR3: CASSEAPGTKNIQYF
DNA: TGTGCCAGCAGTGAAGCACCAGGGACTAAAAACATTCAGTACTTC

D: TRBD1
J: TRBJ1-2
V: TRBV5-4
size: NA
CDR3: CASSWDRDYGYTF
DNA: TGTGCCAGCAGCTGGGACAGGGACTATGGCTACACCTTC

D: NA
J: TRBJ1-2
V: TRBV10-3
size: NA
CDR3: CAISDRDIYYGYTF
DNA: TGTGCCATCAGTGACCGGGACATCTACTATGGCTACACCTTC

D: NA
J: TRBJ1-2
V: TRBV3-1/TRBV3-2
size: NA
CDR3: CASSQEVGRASGYTF
DNA: TGTGCCAGCAGCCAAGAAGTAGGCAGGGCAAGCGGCTACACCTTC

D: TRBD1
J: TRBJ1-4
V: TRBV6-5
size: once
CDR3: CASSYTGAGGGEKLFF
DNA: TGTGCCAGCAGTTACACGGGAGCAGGGGGTGGTGAAAAACTGTTTTTT

D: TRBD1
J: TRBJ1-4
V: TRBV2
size: NA
CDR3: CAIQGRTGAAENEKLFF
DNA: TGTGCCATCCAAGGGAGGACAGGGGCCGCCGAGAATGAAAAACTGTTTTTT

D: NA
J: TRBJ2-7
V: TRBV28
size: NA
CDR3: CASSILDSAGSYEQYF
DNA: TGTGCCAGCAGTATCTTAGACTCCGCGGGGTCCTACGAGCAGTACTTC

D: NA
J: TRBJ1-1
V: TRBV20-1
size: NA
CDR3: CSAQAGQIPFF
DNA: TGCAGTGCTCAGGCTGGGCAGATACCTTTCTTT

D: TRBD1
J: TRBJ1-3
V: TRBV5-1
size: NA
CDR3: CASSLEGALGNTIYF
DNA: TGCGCCAGCAGCTTGGAGGGGGCGCTTGGAAACACCATATATTTT

D: NA
J: TRBJ2-7
V: TRBV5-8
size: NA
CDR3: CASSLGGQKNEQYF
DNA: TGTGCCAGCAGCTTGGGTGGACAGAAGAACGAGCAGTACTTC

D: NA
J: TRBJ1-2
V: TRBV28
size: many
CDR3: CASSLAGAVYGYTF
DNA: TGTGCCAGCAGTTTGGCAGGGGCGGTCTATGGCTACACCTTC

D: NA
J: TRBJ2-7
V: TRBV11-1
size: NA
CDR3: CASSLGRGPSYEQYF
DNA: TGTGCCAGTTCCCTCGGGCGGGGTCCCTCCTACGAGCAGTACTTC

D: TRBD1
J: TRBJ1-2
V: TRBV19
size: NA
CDR3: CASTPGTGLGGYTF
DNA: TGTGCCAGTACGCCCGGGACAGGGCTAGGAGGCTACACCTTC

D: NA
J: TRBJ2-7
V: TRBV7-9
size: few
CDR3: CASSPSYEQYF
DNA: TGTGCCAGCAGCCCTAGCTACGAGCAGTACTTC

D: TRBD1
J: TRBJ1-1
V: TRBV19
size: NA
CDR3: CASSARQGVREF
DNA: TGTGCCAGTAGTGCTCGACAGGGAGTCAGGGAATTT

D: NA
J: TRBJ1-5
V: TRBV7-9
size: NA
CDR3: CASSLDKGTGQHF
DNA: TGTGCCAGCAGCTTAGATAAAGGAACAGGGCAGCATTTT

D: NA
J: TRBJ1-6
V: TRBV3-1/TRBV3-2
size: once
CDR3: CASSLGHNSPLHF
DNA: TGTGCCAGCAGCCTCGGTCACAATTCACCCCTCCACTTT

D: NA
J: TRBJ1-1
V: TRBV5-1
size: NA
CDR3: CASSSLGGTNTEAFF
DNA: TGCGCCAGCAGCTCCCTGGGGGGGACGAACACTGAAGCTTTCTTT

D: NA
J: TRBJ1-6
V: TRBV11-2
size: NA
CDR3: CASSSKGGWNSPLHF
DNA: TGTGCCAGCAGCTCCAAAGGGGGTTGGAATTCACCCCTCCACTTT

D: TRBD2
J: TRBJ2-3
V: TRBV29-1
size: NA
CDR3: CSVATSGGVGTDTQYF
DNA: TGCAGCGTTGCGACTAGCGGGGGGGTGGGCACAGATACGCAGTATTTT

D: TRBD1
J: TRBJ1-2
V: TRBV2
size: NA
CDR3: CASSPGTDYYGYTF
DNA: TGTGCCAGCAGTCCCGGGACAGACTACTATGGCTACACCTTC

D: TRBD1
J: TRBJ1-5
V: TRBV5-1
size: NA
CDR3: CASSLTGGQPQHF
DNA: TGCGCCAGCAGCCTGACAGGGGGGCAGCCCCAGCATTTT

D: NA
J: TRBJ1-2
V: TRBV19
size: NA
CDR3: CASSTKLGPNYGYTF
DNA: TGTGCCAGTAGTACCAAACTGGGGCCTAACTATGGCTACACCTTC

D: TRBD1
J: TRBJ2-1
V: TRBV23-1
size: NA
CDR3: CASSQLGLHRGDNEQFF
DNA: TGCGCCAGCAGTCAATTAGGTCTCCACAGGGGAGACAATGAGCAGTTCTTC

D: NA
J: TRBJ1-4
V: TRBV5-6
size: NA
CDR3: CASSLKQGTGNEKLFF
DNA: TGTGCCAGCAGCTTAAAACAGGGAACGGGTAATGAAAAACTGTTTTTT

D: TRBD2
J: TRBJ2-1
V: TRBV28
size: NA
CDR3: CASSLTGGEQFF
DNA: TGTGCCAGCAGTTTAACGGGGGGGGAGCAGTTCTTC

D: NA
J: TRBJ2-7
V: TRBV5-1
size: NA
CDR3: CASSLEGLPGAYEQYF
DNA: TGCGCCAGCAGCTTGGAAGGACTCCCTGGAGCCTACGAGCAGTACTTC

D: NA
J: TRBJ2-3
V: TRBV4-2
size: NA
CDR3: CASSQAFGDTQYF
DNA: TGTGCCAGCAGCCAAGCTTTCGGGGATACGCAGTATTTT

D: NA
J: TRBJ1-5
V: TRBV10-3
size: few
CDR3: CAISESFWQINQPQHF
DNA: TGTGCCATCAGTGAGTCATTTTGGCAGATCAATCAGCCCCAGCATTTT

D: NA
J: TRBJ2-3
V: TRBV27
size: NA
CDR3: CASSLSRTAFTDTQYF
DNA: TGTGCCAGCAGTTTATCGAGGACAGCGTTCACAGATACGCAGTATTTT

D: NA
J: TRBJ1-5
V: TRBV5-6
size: few
CDR3: CASSLGQVSNQPQHF
DNA: TGTGCCAGCAGCTTGGGACAGGTTAGCAATCAGCCCCAGCATTTT

D: NA
J: TRBJ1-5
V: TRBV7-9
size: NA
CDR3: CASSRDFSNQPQHF
DNA: TGTGCCAGCAGCCGGGACTTTAGCAATCAGCCCCAGCATTTT

D: NA
J: TRBJ1-4
V: TRBV7-8
size: NA
CDR3: CASRRDEKLFF
DNA: TGTGCCAGCAGGAGGGATGAAAAACTGTTTTTT

D: TRBD2
J: TRBJ2-3
V: TRBV3-1/TRBV3-2
size: NA
CDR3: CASSLRRGGVVDTQYF
DNA: TGTGCCAGCAGCCTCCGGCGGGGGGGGGTAGTAGATACGCAGTATTTT

D: TRBD1
J: TRBJ1-1
V: TRBV4-1
size: NA
CDR3: CASSQTGPTEAFF
DNA: TGCGCCAGCAGCCAGACAGGGCCCACTGAAGCTTTCTTT

D: NA
J: TRBJ1-1
V: TRBV7-3
size: NA
CDR3: CASSLTYNTEAFF
DNA: TGTGCCAGCAGCCTAACATATAACACTGAAGCTTTCTTT

D: NA
J: TRBJ1-4
V: TRBV7-2
size: NA
CDR3: CASSPGGIREKLFF
DNA: TGTGCCAGCAGCCCCGGAGGCATTAGGGAAAAACTGTTTTTT

D: NA
J: TRBJ2-5
V: TRBV19
size: NA
CDR3: CASSSVSEVGTQYF
DNA: TGTGCCAGTTCCTCAGTATCCGAGGTGGGGACCCAGTACTTC

D: NA
J: TRBJ1-4
V: TRBV7-9
size: NA
CDR3: CASSFNGVGRYEKLFF
DNA: TGTGCCAGCAGCTTTAACGGGGTCGGGAGGTATGAAAAACTGTTTTTT

D: NA
J: TRBJ2-5
V: TRBV19
size: NA
CDR3: CASSMGGAGETQYF
DNA: TGTGCCAGTAGTATGGGGGGGGCTGGGGAGACCCAGTACTTC